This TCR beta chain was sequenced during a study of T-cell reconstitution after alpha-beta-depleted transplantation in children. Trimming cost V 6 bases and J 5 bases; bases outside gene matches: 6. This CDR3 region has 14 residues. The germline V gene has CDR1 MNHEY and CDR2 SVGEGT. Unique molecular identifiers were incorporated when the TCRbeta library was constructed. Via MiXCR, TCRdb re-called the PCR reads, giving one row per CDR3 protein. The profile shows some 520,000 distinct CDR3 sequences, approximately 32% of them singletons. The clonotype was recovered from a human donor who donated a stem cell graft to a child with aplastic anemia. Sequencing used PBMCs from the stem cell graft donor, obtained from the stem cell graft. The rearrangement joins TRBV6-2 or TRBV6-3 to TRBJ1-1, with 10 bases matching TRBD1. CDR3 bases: TGTGCCAGCAGCGGGACAGGGGCGGCGACTGAAGCTTTCTTT. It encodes CASSGTGAATEAFF.